These T cell receptor beta chains were read from a single sample in a study of blood T cell repertoires in COVID-19. TCRdb's copy holds only in-frame clones and misses some; the assay was immunoSEQ multiplex PCR. This sample has 200,000 or so clones, with about 86% found just once. Source material: PBMCs or T cells enriched from blood (not recorded which). These receptors all stem from a woman in her forties with acute COVID-19. CDR3s include the opening cysteine and the closing phenylalanine or tryptophan. The order of the fields is CDR3 protein, CDR3 DNA, V gene, D gene, clone size, J gene. A D gene is named only where the DNA matches it firmly. Clone size is stated in some rows and not others, as once, few, many or a class when expanded.

CASKDSSRSPLHF | TGTGCCAGCAAGGACAGTTCGCGATCACCCCTCCACTTT | TRBV6-5 | - | - | TRBJ1-6
CATLRPGDYEQYF | TGTGCCACCCTGAGGCCAGGGGACTACGAGCAGTACTTC | TRBV6-5 | - | - | TRBJ2-7
CASSVLRGGKGNGYTF | TGTGCCAGCAGTGTCCTGAGGGGGGGGAAAGGGAATGGCTACACCTTC | TRBV6-1 | - | - | TRBJ1-2
CASSPQLRLGDSEKLFF | TGTGCCAGCAGCCCTCAGTTGCGCCTAGGGGATAGTGAAAAACTGTTTTTT | TRBV3-1/TRBV3-2 | - | - | TRBJ1-4
CASSVQQGNEQYF | TGCGCCAGCAGCGTACAACAGGGCAACGAGCAGTACTTC | TRBV5-1 | - | once | TRBJ2-7
CSVEVGFRDGYTF | TGCAGCGTTGAAGTTGGGTTCAGGGATGGCTACACCTTC | TRBV29-1 | - | - | TRBJ1-2
CATSRGLIREGYTF | TGTGCCACCAGCAGAGGTCTGATTCGGGAAGGCTACACCTTC | TRBV15 | - | - | TRBJ1-2
CASSLLLATATDTQYF | TGTGCCAGCAGCCTCCTACTAGCGACGGCCACAGATACGCAGTATTTT | TRBV5-6 | TRBD2 | - | TRBJ2-3
CASSYSGGEQYF | TGTGCCAGCAGTTACTCGGGCGGGGAGCAGTACTTC | TRBV6-5 | - | - | TRBJ2-7
CASSQTPGQGSGANVLTF | TGTGCCAGCAGCCAAACACCGGGACAGGGGTCTGGGGCCAACGTCCTGACTTTC | TRBV3-1/TRBV3-2 | TRBD1 | - | TRBJ2-6
CASSSSLGTGSGTKETQYF | TGTGCCAGCAGCTCCTCTCTCGGGACAGGCAGTGGGACGAAAGAGACCCAGTACTTC | TRBV7-9 | TRBD1 | - | TRBJ2-5
CASSTGTSGAYEQYF | TGTGCCAGCAGTACCGGGACTAGCGGGGCTTACGAGCAGTACTTC | TRBV27 | TRBD2 | - | TRBJ2-7
CASSDVRQGYGYTF | TGTGCCAGCAGTGATGTGAGACAAGGTTATGGCTACACCTTC | TRBV6-1 | - | once | TRBJ1-2
CASSTGQGHAYEQYF | TGTGCCAGTAGTACGGGCCAGGGGCATGCCTACGAGCAGTACTTC | TRBV19 | - | - | TRBJ2-7
CASSFTGQLSGNTIYF | TGCGCCAGCAGCTTCACGGGACAGCTCTCTGGAAACACCATATATTTT | TRBV5-1 | TRBD1 | once | TRBJ1-3
CASRFPGPNYSNQPQHF | TGTGCAAGTCGCTTCCCAGGGCCCAACTATAGCAATCAGCCCCAGCATTTT | TRBV12-2 | - | few | TRBJ1-5
CASSLITAHRPQHF | TGTGCCAGCAGCTTAATCACAGCCCACCGGCCCCAGCATTTT | TRBV7-2 | - | - | TRBJ1-5
CASRREARETQYF | TGCGCCAGTCGAAGGGAGGCTCGAGAGACCCAGTACTTC | TRBV5-1 | - | - | TRBJ2-5
CATSDQGQGNTEAFF | TGTGCCACCAGTGATCAGGGACAGGGTAACACTGAAGCTTTCTTT | TRBV24-1 | TRBD1 | - | TRBJ1-1
CASSTYRGQDSPLHF | TGCGCCAGCAGCACTTACAGGGGGCAGGATTCACCCCTCCACTTT | TRBV5-1 | TRBD1 | - | TRBJ1-6
CASSPRTGHTEAFF | TGTGCCAGCAGTCCCCGGACAGGCCACACTGAAGCTTTCTTT | TRBV27 | TRBD1 | - | TRBJ1-1
CASSLDRSLAGNTIYF | TGCGCCAGCAGTTTGGACAGGAGTCTAGCAGGAAACACCATATATTTT | TRBV10-2 | TRBD1 | - | TRBJ1-3
CASSAPGTSGSQETQYF | TGTGCCAGCAGCGCCCCTGGGACTAGCGGGTCACAAGAGACCCAGTACTTC | TRBV9 | TRBD2 | once | TRBJ2-5
CASSRDRDQPQHF | TGTGCCAGCAGCCGGGACAGGGATCAGCCCCAGCATTTT | TRBV11-2 | TRBD1 | once | TRBJ1-5
CASSQRYEQYF | TGTGCCAGCAGCCAACGCTACGAGCAGTACTTC | TRBV14 | - | - | TRBJ2-7
CAVTVGLYEQYF | TGTGCCGTAACGGTGGGACTTTACGAGCAGTACTTC | TRBV6-5 | - | once | TRBJ2-7
CASSWGGTGNTIYF | TGTGCCAGCAGCTGGGGGGGGACTGGAAACACCATATATTTT | TRBV7-8 | - | once | TRBJ1-3
CASSPPVAGGPGELFF | TGTGCCAGCTCACCACCGGTGGCGGGAGGCCCCGGGGAGCTGTTTTTT | TRBV18 | TRBD2 | - | TRBJ2-2